This T cell receptor (beta chain) was sequenced for a study of beta chain features in type 1 diabetes. There are a few counts of this clone. Since all of the isolated RNA was reverse transcribed, expressed TCRB transcripts were what got sequenced. Repertoires were generated with immunoSEQ multiplex PCR, while TCRdb's copy carries only in-frame clones and drops some. The sample lists some 410,000 clones; around 10% were seen once. Trimming took off 6 bases at V and 3 bases at J, with 8 bases between the two ends. The V gene's germline CDR1 is MNHNS and CDR2 SASEGT. CDR3 size: 12 residues. The sequence derives from a woman aged 18-30 years in good health. Sequenced: naive CD4+ T cells from blood. This sequence joins TRBV6-1 and TRBJ2-5; the D is unclear. The DNA for the CDR3 is TGTGCCAGCAGGATTCGGGAAGAGACCCAGTACTTC. This encodes CASRIREETQYF.